This T cell receptor (beta chain) comes out of a study of beta chain features in type 1 diabetes. CDR1 and CDR2 (germline): SQVTM, ANQGSEA. V was clipped by 3 bases and J by 8 bases, with 14 bases between them. The CDR3 has 13 residues. Without exception, sorted populations had purity beyond 95%. Concerning this clone: The antigen is undetermined.

The entirety of the isolated RNA underwent reverse transcription, so expressed TCRB transcripts were sequenced. Clones were sequenced by immunoSEQ multiplex PCR, and TCRdb holds only the in-frame ones, with some missing. The sample has around 180,000 clones, around 13% seen once. Points from the study as a whole: Across all four CD4+ subsets, people with type 1 diabetes showed modestly shorter TCRB CDR3s.

Sequenced sample: central memory CD4+ T cells from blood. The chain employs TRBV29-1 and TRBJ2-1, with a tentative D call TRBD2 (6 bases). This TCR was recovered from a woman between 18 and 29 years old in good health. CDR3 amino acids: CSVEEGRSHEQFF. The CDR3 DNA reads TGCAGCGTTGAGGAGGGGCGGTCCCATGAGCAGTTCTTC.